This T cell receptor beta chain was captured by sequencing in a study of T cell changes during pregnancy in multiple sclerosis. Here immunoSEQ multiplex PCR was the method, and the copy in TCRdb shows in-frame clones only, minus some. This sample has some 110,000 clones, with 92% found just once. The receptor was isolated from a female donor with multiple sclerosis, enrolled in a pregnancy study. The material was peripheral blood, obtained in the third trimester of pregnancy.

The CDR3 protein is CASSFQPRSTNEKLFF. In DNA form, the CDR3 reads TGCGCCAGCAGCTTCCAACCGCGTTCAACTAATGAAAAACTGTTTTTT. The rearrangement links TRBV5-1 to TRBJ1-4; D uncertain. The germline CDR1 and CDR2 sequences are SGHRS and YFSETQ. The CDR3 has 16 residues. Trimming removed 2 bases at V and 0 bases at J, with 11 bases between.